The 14 T cell receptor beta chains below come from one sample, sequenced in a study. MiXCR, run by TCRdb on the RT-PCR reads, gives a single entry per CDR3 protein. The table has about 700,000 distinct CDR3 sequences, 12% to 15% seen once. Sample: memory CD4+ T cells from blood. The receptors here all came from a female donor in good health, serving as a healthy control.

This rearrangement joins TRBV2 to TRBJ2-3, with no clear D. V was trimmed by 1 base and J by 0 bases, leaving 8 bases between them. CDR3 size: 15 residues. CDR1 SNHLY and CDR2 FYNNEI come from the germline V gene. For the CDR3, the DNA is TGTGCCAGCAGTGAAGAGACTTTAAGCACAGATACGCAGTATTTT. This translates into CASSEETLSTDTQYF.

This chain connects TRBV14 to TRBJ1-3, with no clear D. Germline values: CDR1 SGHDN, CDR2 FVKESK. Between the trimmed V and J ends, which lost 3 bases and 0 bases, there was a span of 12 bases. This CDR3 spans 16 amino acids. DNA for the CDR3: TGTGCCAGCAGCCAGATGCAGTCTTCCTCTGGAAACACCATATATTTT. Translating gives CASSQMQSSSGNTIYF. Complete variable domain (other parts from reference TRBV14 and TRBJ1-3): EAGVTQFPSHSVIEKGQTVTLRCDPISGHDNLYWYRRVMGKEIKFLLHFVKESKQDESGMPNNRFLAERTGGTYSTLKVQPAELEDSGVYFCASSQMQSSSGNTIYFGEGSWLTVV.

This clonotype has at least ten counts. The V and J genes are TRBV10-3 and TRBJ2-3; D uncertain. This CDR3 region has 14 residues. Germline V lookup: CDR1 ENHRY, CDR2 SYGVKD. Trimming removed 3 bases from V and 4 bases from J, with 11 bases in between. The CDR3 here is CAISERVGSDTQYF. The CDR3 DNA follows: TGTGCCATCAGTGAAAGGGTAGGGTCAGATACGCAGTATTTT.

This rearrangement joins TRBV5-6 to TRBJ2-5; no firm D call. CDR3 length equals 14 residues. The V end was cut by 4 bases, the J end by 5 bases, with 15 bases between. Per germline, CDR1 SGHDT and CDR2 YYEEEE. The CDR3 DNA is TGTGCCAGCAGCCGTATGGGCCTCGTGGAGACCCAGTACTTC. The encoded protein is CASSRMGLVETQYF. Full variable domain (missing parts from reference TRBV5-6 and TRBJ2-5): DAGVTQSPTHLIKTRGQQVTLRCSPKSGHDTVSWYQQALGQGPQFIFQYYEEEERQRGNFPDRFSGHQFPNYSSELNVNALLLGDSALYLCASSRMGLVETQYFGPGTRLLVL.

The chain joins TRBV12-3 or TRBV12-4 to TRBJ1-1; a possible D gene is TRBD1 (5 bases). V was pared by 6 bases and J by 1 base, with 15 bases between. This CDR3 has 15 amino acids. CDR3 protein: CASSARQGGNTEAFF. In DNA form, the CDR3 reads TGTGCCAGCAGCGCCCGGCAGGGAGGGAACACTGAAGCTTTCTTT.

The chain links TRBV20-1 to TRBJ2-1; D is uncertain. The germline gives CDR1 DFQATT, CDR2 SNEGSKA (reference sequence). V lost 0 bases, J lost 4 bases, and 7 bases lay in between. This CDR3 region has 13 residues. The CDR3 sequence: CSARDLPYNEQFF. The CDR3 nucleotides are TGCAGTGCTAGAGATCTGCCTTACAATGAGCAGTTCTTC.

This clonotype was detected many times. The genes are TRBV27 and TRBJ2-5; D is undetermined. The CDR3 has 14 residues. V dropped 0 bases and J dropped 3 bases, with 8 bases sitting between them. Germline loops: CDR1 MNHEY, CDR2 SMNVEV (reference sequence). In DNA form, the CDR3 reads TGTGCCAGCAGTTTATCCACAGAAAAAGAGACCCAGTACTTC. Translating gives CASSLSTEKETQYF.

This clonotype appeared many times. This chain links TRBV20-1 with TRBJ2-1; D is possibly TRBD2 (6 bases). With 2 bases removed from V and 0 bases from J, the gap between germline ends came to 8 bases. Per the germline V gene, CDR1 is DFQATT and CDR2 is SNEGSKA (reference sequence). This CDR3 contains 14 residues. The chain's CDR3 is CSARFGSSYNEQFF. The CDR3 coding sequence is TGCAGTGCTAGATTCGGGAGCTCCTACAATGAGCAGTTCTTC.

This sequence joins TRBV5-1 and TRBJ2-7, with D unresolved. The ends were cut back, 0 bases at V and 2 bases at J, with 9 bases in the middle. Germline loops: CDR1 SGHRS, CDR2 YFSETQ. The CDR3 runs to 14 residues. For the CDR3, the DNA is TGCGCCAGCAGCTTGGCGGGCTTCCCCTACGAGCAGTACTTC. Translated, it gives CASSLAGFPYEQYF.

This clonotype was observed a handful of times. The chain employs TRBV7-2 and TRBJ1-2; D is perhaps TRBD1 (6 bases). The CDR3 covers 13 residues. Germline CDR1 is SGHTA and CDR2 is FQGNSA. V lost 7 bases to trimming and J lost 6 bases, with 15 bases between them. The CDR3 DNA reads TGTGCCAGCACGAAAATCAACAGGGATGGCTACACCTTC. The encoded protein is CASTKINRDGYTF. Full variable domain (rest looked up from reference TRBV7-2 and TRBJ1-2): GAGVSQSPSNKVTEKGKDVELRCDPISGHTALYWYRQSLGQGLEFLIYFQGNSAPDKSGLPSDRFSAERTGGSVSTLTIQRTQQEDSAVYLCASTKINRDGYTFGSGTRLTVV.

This sequence joins TRBV6-2 or TRBV6-3 and TRBJ1-5; 9 nucleotides match TRBD1. This CDR3 is 15 amino acids long. The junction had 5 bases not matched to a gene; V was cut back by 1 base and J by 7 bases. Germline loops: CDR1 MNHEY, CDR2 SVGEGT. CDR3 nucleotides: TGTGCCAGCAGTTACTTAACAGGGGGCGCCCAGCCCCAGCATTTT. Translation gives CASSYLTGGAQPQHF.

This clonotype was recorded at least ten times. This chain joins TRBV29-1 and TRBJ2-5; 7 nucleotides line up with TRBD1. This CDR3 comprises 12 residues. Trimming cost V 4 bases and J 4 bases; bases outside gene matches: 3. CDR1 is SQVTM, CDR2 ANQGSEA, per germline. The CDR3 region has the DNA TGCAGCGTTGTTAGGGACAGAGAGACCCAGTACTTC. As protein: CSVVRDRETQYF.

This clonotype was observed a handful of times. The chain employs TRBV12-3 or TRBV12-4 and TRBJ2-1; 12 nucleotides line up with TRBD2. The junction had 5 bases not matched to a gene; V was cut back by 6 bases and J by 5 bases. The CDR3 extends over 15 amino acids. The CDR3 coding sequence is TGTGCCAGCAGACGGACTAGCGGGAACAACAATGAGCAGTTCTTC. This translates into CASRRTSGNNNEQFF.

This clonotype occurred a few times. The V call is TRBV4-2, the J call TRBJ1-1; D possibly corresponds to TRBD1 (6 bases). The length of the CDR3 is 13 residues. CDR1 LGHNA and CDR2 YNFKEQ come from the germline V gene. Trimming stripped 4 bases from V and 5 bases from J, with 11 bases between. This CDR3 is CASSPGQRTEAFF. In DNA form, the CDR3 reads TGTGCCAGCAGCCCAGGACAGAGGACTGAAGCTTTCTTT.